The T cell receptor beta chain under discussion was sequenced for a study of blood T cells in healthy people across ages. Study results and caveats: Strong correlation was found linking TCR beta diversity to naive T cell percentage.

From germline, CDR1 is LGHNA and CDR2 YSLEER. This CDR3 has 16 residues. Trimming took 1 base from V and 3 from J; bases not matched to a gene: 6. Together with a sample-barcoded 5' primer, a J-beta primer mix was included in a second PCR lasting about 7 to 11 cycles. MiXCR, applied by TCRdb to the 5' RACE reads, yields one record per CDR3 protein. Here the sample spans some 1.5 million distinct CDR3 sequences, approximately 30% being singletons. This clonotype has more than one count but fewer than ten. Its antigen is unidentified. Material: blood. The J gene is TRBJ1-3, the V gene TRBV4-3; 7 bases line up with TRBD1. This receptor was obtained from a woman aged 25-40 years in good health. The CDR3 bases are TGCGCCAGCAGCCAAGCCTTCGACAGGGTTGGAAACACCATATATTTT. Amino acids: CASSQAFDRVGNTIYF.